What follows are 14 T cell receptor beta chains derived from one specimen sequenced in a study of blood T cell repertoires in COVID-19 (dated by TCRdb to 2018 to 2020). Library method: the immunoSEQ multiplex PCR assay. Drawn from immuneACCESS, this table holds only the in-frame rearrangements with V and J called that TCRdb kept. Clones are partly lost; checked studies trace under half to an unresolved V gene and leave the rest unexplained. In this sample the table shows roughly 270,000 clones, 85% of which occur a single time. Jointly, the top ten make up less than 6.5% of the sample. The sequencing input was peripheral blood. The source of these receptors is a man aged 45-60 years with active or convalescent COVID-19.

The rearrangement uses TRBV7-3 and TRBJ1-4, with 7 bases that match TRBD1. This CDR3 region has 16 residues. The V gene end was trimmed by 0 bases and the J gene end by 7 bases; junction bases not matched to a gene: 8. Germline CDR1 is SGHTA and CDR2 is FQGTGA. DNA of the CDR3: TGTGCCAGCAGCTTAACGCCAGGGGGAGGTAGTGAAAAACTGTTTTTT. Encoded protein: CASSLTPGGGSEKLFF.

This sequence joins TRBV28 and TRBJ2-4; a possible D gene is TRBD2 (7 bases). Trimming removed 1 base from V and 0 bases from J, with 16 bases in between. Per germline, CDR1 MDHEN and CDR2 SYDVKM. This CDR3 region has 18 residues. The CDR3 loop is CASSLSRGAQLAKNIQYF. The CDR3 DNA sequence: TGTGCCAGCAGTTTATCCCGGGGGGCCCAACTAGCCAAAAACATTCAGTACTTC.

The V call is TRBV18, the J call TRBJ1-4, with TRBD1 as a possible D gene (6 bases). The CDR3 has 16 residues. V was shortened by 1 base and J by 5 bases, with 14 bases between the two germline ends. Germline CDR1 KGHSH, CDR2 LQKENI. In DNA, the CDR3 is TGTGCCAGCTCACCACGAAGACAGGCGCAGAATGAAAAACTGTTTTTT. Protein sequence: CASSPRRQAQNEKLFF.

The chain employs TRBV4-3 and TRBJ2-1, with D tentatively TRBD2 (5 bases). The CDR3 loop spans 16 amino acids. CDR1 LGHNA and CDR2 YSLEER come from the germline V gene. Between the trimmed V and J ends, which lost 0 bases and 4 bases, there was a span of 13 bases. The CDR3 reads CASSQEYGLAYNEQFF. CDR3 nucleotides: TGCGCCAGCAGCCAAGAATACGGACTGGCGTACAATGAGCAGTTCTTC.

The chain is built from TRBV19 and TRBJ1-1; tentative D call: TRBD1 (6 bases). Deletions cut 10 bases from V and 3 bases from J, with 12 bases between. Germline loops: CDR1 LNHDA, CDR2 SQIVND (reference sequence). The CDR3 extends over 12 amino acids. The CDR3 spells CATRGGYTEAFF. CDR3 in DNA: TGTGCCACCAGGGGAGGGTACACTGAAGCTTTCTTT.

The rearrangement uses TRBV2 and TRBJ2-2; 11 bases match TRBD2. Per the germline V gene, CDR1 is SNHLY and CDR2 is FYNNEI. The CDR3 loop spans 15 amino acids. The junction had 5 bases not matched to a gene; V was cut back by 6 bases and J by 5 bases. Written as DNA, the CDR3 is TGTGCCAGCAGGAGTAGCGGGAGGGGGACCGGGGAGCTGTTTTTT. It translates to CASRSSGRGTGELFF.

J is TRBJ2-7 and V is TRBV5-1; D is possibly TRBD2 (6 bases). The CDR3 consists of 15 residues. The germline V and J ends were trimmed by 4 bases and 4 bases, with 18 bases remaining between them. The germline gives CDR1 SGHRS, CDR2 YFSETQ. The CDR3 sequence: CASSLGLPDGYEQYF. CDR3 DNA: TGCGCCAGCAGCCTCGGACTACCCGACGGATACGAGCAGTACTTC.

V usage is TRBV5-6 and J usage is TRBJ1-2; TRBD1 matches 7 bases. V lost 0 bases to trimming and J lost 8 bases; unmatched junction nucleotides: 10. CDR3 length equals 15 residues. Germline V gene data show CDR1 as SGHDT and CDR2 as YYEEEE. CDR3 residues: CASSLVGGRSFGYTF. DNA for the CDR3: TGTGCCAGCAGCTTGGTAGGGGGCAGGTCTTTCGGCTACACCTTC.

This chain connects TRBV27 to TRBJ2-7, with D maybe TRBD1 (6 bases). V was clipped by 2 bases and J by 4 bases, with 12 bases between them. The CDR3 has 14 residues. Per germline, CDR1 MNHEY and CDR2 SMNVEV (reference sequence). CDR3 sequence: CASSLQGYSYEQYF. DNA of the CDR3: TGTGCCAGCAGTTTACAGGGGTATTCGTACGAGCAGTACTTC.

The chain is built from TRBV3-1 (or the pseudogene TRBV3-2) and TRBJ2-3, with 8 bases that match TRBD2. The trim removed 4 bases at V and 4 bases at J, leaving 4 bases unmatched. This CDR3 is built from 14 residues. Germline V gene sequence: CDR1 LGHDT, CDR2 YNNKEL (reference sequence). Written as DNA, the CDR3 is TGTGCCAGCAGCCTTCGGGAGGGGGCAGATACGCAGTATTTT. Translation: CASSLREGADTQYF.

The chain combines TRBV6-1 with TRBJ1-4; weak D call: TRBD1 (6 bases). V lost 3 bases and J 8 bases, leaving 13 bases between the germline ends. The CDR3 is made up of 14 amino acids. Germline V CDR1 and CDR2: MNHNS, SASEGT. The CDR3 loop reads CASSERGGLEKLFF. The CDR3 bases are TGTGCCAGCAGTGAGAGGGGGGGGCTCGAAAAACTGTTTTTT.

V and J are TRBV5-1 and TRBJ2-7; D is possibly TRBD2 (5 bases). With 2 bases removed from V and 6 bases from J, the gap between germline ends came to 18 bases. The CDR3 sequence is 15 residues long. CDR1 SGHRS and CDR2 YFSETQ come from the germline V gene. CDR3 sequence reads: CASSLPPPGIGEQYF. Here the CDR3 DNA reads TGCGCCAGCAGCTTACCCCCCCCGGGGATAGGCGAGCAGTACTTC.

Here the CDR3 reads CASSLGGQGTEAFF. The DNA for the CDR3 is TGTGCCAGCAGTTTAGGAGGACAGGGCACTGAAGCTTTCTTT. This chain joins TRBV28 and TRBJ1-1, with 8 bases matching TRBD1. V lost 2 bases, J lost 4 bases, and 3 bases stayed unmatched. Germline V lookup: CDR1 MDHEN, CDR2 SYDVKM. The CDR3 spans 14 residues.

The chain combines TRBV7-9 with TRBJ2-1, with D perhaps TRBD2 (6 bases). V lost 9 bases and J 10 bases, leaving 16 bases between the germline ends. Germline V gives CDR1 SEHNR, CDR2 FQNEAQ (reference sequence). This CDR3 has 12 amino acids. The CDR3 bases are TGTGCCAGTTTTCTGGGGGGAGAGGAGCAGTTCTTC. The encoded protein is CASFLGGEEQFF.